These T cell receptor beta chains were read from a single sample in a study of shared clonotypes between healthy human individuals. The data were produced by immunoSEQ multiplex PCR, yet TCRdb's version contains in-frame clones alone and is incomplete. The sample holds about 700,000 clones, roughly 70% seen once. Sequences were obtained from memory CD4+ T cells sorted from blood. Source of these receptors: a woman aged 30 to 39 in good health. CDR3s include the opening cysteine and the closing phenylalanine or tryptophan. D genes are given only for firm matches. Rows may omit the clone size; those that give it use once, few, many or a size class.

d_gene,v_gene,abundance,j_gene,CDR3nt,CDR3aa
TRBD2,TRBV5-4,many,TRBJ2-1,TGTGCCAGCAGCTCACTAGCGGGGTTGGATGAGCAGTTCTTC,CASSSLAGLDEQFF
NA,TRBV5-5,NA,TRBJ1-1,TGTGCCAGCAGCTTTCTTGGCAGGTCGAACACTGAAGCTTTCTTT,CASSFLGRSNTEAFF
NA,TRBV7-9,NA,TRBJ2-7,TGTGCCAGCAGCTTATCTTCTACTTCGCGCGAGCAGTACTTC,CASSLSSTSREQYF
NA,TRBV2,NA,TRBJ1-1,TGTGCCAGCCGTACAGGATACATGAACACTGAAGCTTTCTTT,CASRTGYMNTEAFF
TRBD1,TRBV28,NA,TRBJ1-4,TGTGCCAGCAGTTCTACCGGGACAGACAATGAAAAACTGTTTTTT,CASSSTGTDNEKLFF
NA,TRBV2,NA,TRBJ1-1,TGTGCCAGCAGAGGCAGGGAGGTTAAGAACACTGAAGCTTTCTTT,CASRGREVKNTEAFF
NA,TRBV5-1,NA,TRBJ2-5,TGCGCCAGCAGCTTGATGGGAGCCATGGAGACCCAGTACTTC,CASSLMGAMETQYF
NA,TRBV30,NA,TRBJ1-6,TGTGCCTGGAGTGGAGGTGAAGGTTTTAATAATTCACCCCTCCACTTT,CAWSGGEGFNNSPLHF
TRBD1,TRBV5-1,NA,TRBJ2-7,TGCGCCAGCAGCCCCGGGACAGGGTCCCTCGAGCAGTACTTC,CASSPGTGSLEQYF
TRBD1,TRBV7-8,NA,TRBJ1-1,TGTGCCAGCAGCAGTCGACAGGGGAAGAACACTGAAGCTTTCTTT,CASSSRQGKNTEAFF